These 3 T cell receptor beta chains were sequenced from one sample in a study of blood T cells in healthy people across ages. Combining a sample-barcoded 5' primer with a J-beta primer mix, a second PCR ran for about 6 to 12 cycles. TCRdb passed the 5' RACE reads through MiXCR, listing each CDR3 protein once. The sample lists about 640,000 distinct CDR3 sequences; 45% to 65% were seen once. The sample was blood. These receptors all come from a man aged 55 to 70 in good health.

The rearrangement joins TRBV20-1 to TRBJ1-2; D not resolved. Trimming left V 3 bases short and J 4 bases short, with 12 bases between. This CDR3 has 13 amino acids. Germline V gene sequence: CDR1 DFQATT, CDR2 SNEGSKA (reference sequence). CDR3 loop: CSASENPSYGYTF. In DNA form, the CDR3 reads TGCAGTGCTAGCGAGAACCCGAGCTATGGCTACACCTTC.

The chain has TRBV4-1 and TRBJ1-1; D remains ambiguous. This CDR3 region has 14 residues. The germline gives CDR1 MGHRA, CDR2 YSYEKL. Trimming pared 0 bases from V and 6 bases from J, leaving 11 bases between. For the CDR3, the DNA is TGCGCCAGCAGCCAAGATTGGATGGACGCTGAAGCTTTCTTT. It is translated as CASSQDWMDAEAFF.

The chain employs TRBV4-1 and TRBJ1-2; TRBD1 matches 7 bases. Germline loops: CDR1 MGHRA, CDR2 YSYEKL. V was clipped by 3 bases and J by 2 bases; unmatched bases: 12. The CDR3 loop spans 17 amino acids. CDR3 protein: CASSQTLARTGNYGYTF. CDR3 DNA: TGCGCCAGCAGCCAGACCCTTGCTCGGACAGGCAACTATGGCTACACCTTC.